This entry lists 32 T cell receptor beta chains sequenced from one sample in a study of T cell responses to AZD1222 COVID-19 vaccine. Data came from immunoSEQ multiplex PCR; TCRdb stores just in-frame clones and leaves some out. The sample has over 100,000 clones, roughly 84% seen once; the top ten hold around 12%. This sample comprised peripheral blood, obtained on day 0 of AZD1222 vaccination. The receptors originated from an adult in good health.

There are a few counts of this clone. The gene calls are TRBV4-3 and TRBJ1-1; 8 bases fit TRBD1. This CDR3 has 15 amino acids. V shed 0 bases, J shed 4 bases, and the junction held 4 bases outside the gene matches. Germline V gene lookup returns CDR1 LGHNA and CDR2 YSLEER. For the CDR3, the DNA is TGCGCCAGCAGCCAAGATTTCGACAGGGGCACTGAAGCTTTCTTT. Translation: CASSQDFDRGTEAFF.

The chain links TRBV3-1 (or the pseudogene TRBV3-2) to TRBJ1-3; D call uncertain. CDR1 and CDR2 from the germline V gene are LGHDT and YNNKEL (reference sequence). Trimming shortened V by 4 bases and J by 2 bases, and 15 bases separated the two germline ends. There are 16 residues in the CDR3. The CDR3 region has the DNA TGTGCCAGCAGCCCACAATCGAGGAGTGCTGGAAACACCATATATTTT. Its translation is CASSPQSRSAGNTIYF.

V and J are TRBV18 and TRBJ2-7, with 7 nucleotides matching TRBD1. This CDR3 has 13 residues. V gave up 4 bases and J gave up 7 bases; unmatched junction bases: 7. The germline V gene encodes CDR1 KGHSH and CDR2 LQKENI. CDR3 sequence: CASSRRQGDEQYF. The CDR3 DNA reads as TGTGCCAGCTCACGTAGACAGGGCGATGAGCAGTACTTC.

The chain joins TRBV2 to TRBJ2-2; unclear D gene. Germline CDR1 reads SNHLY; CDR2 reads FYNNEI. The CDR3 loop spans 14 amino acids. V was cut by 1 base and J by 6 bases, with 9 bases left in between. The CDR3 sequence is CASSEEWVPGELFF. CDR3 coding DNA: TGTGCCAGCAGTGAAGAATGGGTCCCCGGGGAGCTGTTTTTT.

This clone has a handful of counts. The chain recombines TRBV9 with TRBJ1-4; TRBD1 aligns across 7 bases. Trimming took 4 bases from V and 5 from J; bases not matched to a gene: 8. Germline values: CDR1 SGDLS, CDR2 YYNGEE. The length of the CDR3 is 15 residues. The DNA of the CDR3 is TGTGCCAGCAGCTCATTCCCGACAGGGAATGAAAAACTGTTTTTT. Translating it yields CASSSFPTGNEKLFF. Supplemented by reference TRBV9 and TRBJ1-4, the full variable domain reads DSGVTQTPKHLITATGQRVTLRCSPRSGDLSVYWYQQSLDQGLQFLIQYYNGEERAKGNILERFSAQQFPDLHSELNLSSLELGDSALYFCASSSFPTGNEKLFFGSGTQLSVL.

This clone has only one observation. The chain employs TRBV19 and TRBJ1-5; D not certain. The CDR3 length is 13 residues. Trimming stripped 5 bases from V and 3 bases from J, with 8 bases between. The germline CDR1 and CDR2 sequences are LNHDA and SQIVND (reference sequence). The CDR3 loop reads CASSPGINQPQHF. For the CDR3, the DNA is TGTGCCAGTAGTCCGGGCATCAATCAGCCCCAGCATTTT.

CDR3 nucleotides: TGCGCCAGCAGCTTGGCCGGAGACAGGGTTGACACCATATATTTT. It is translated as CASSLAGDRVDTIYF. This chain uses TRBV5-1 with TRBJ1-3; TRBD1 matches 7 bases. The CDR3 extends over 15 amino acids. The V segment lost 0 bases and the J segment 8 bases; nucleotides outside the gene matches: 8. Germline loops: CDR1 SGHRS, CDR2 YFSETQ.

The chain has TRBV28 and TRBJ2-7; 7 nucleotides agree with TRBD1. The J segment lost 3 bases and the V segment lost 9 bases, leaving 8 bases of the junction unmatched. Germline CDR1 is MDHEN and CDR2 is SYDVKM. The CDR3 extends over 13 amino acids. The CDR3 loop reads CASQQTGSYEQYF. In DNA form, the CDR3 reads TGTGCCAGTCAACAGACAGGGAGCTACGAGCAGTACTTC. Looking up the rest from reference TRBV28 and TRBJ2-7 gives the full variable domain: DVKVTQSSRYLVKRTGEKVFLECVQDMDHENMFWYRQDPGLGLRLIYFSYDVKMKEKGDIPEGYSVSREKKERFSLILESASTNQTSMYLCASQQTGSYEQYFGPGTRLTVT.

This clone was observed once. This chain links TRBV12-3 or TRBV12-4 with TRBJ2-7; D perhaps matches TRBD2 (6 bases). The CDR3 contains 13 residues. Trimming took 6 bases from V and 5 from J, leaving 14 bases between them. The CDR3, as DNA: TGTGCCAGCAGACGGGGTGGAGGGAACGAGCAGTACTTC. Translated, it gives CASRRGGGNEQYF.

This chain uses TRBV6-2 or TRBV6-3 with TRBJ1-1; no reliable D call. Germline loops: CDR1 MNHEY, CDR2 SVGEGT. Trimming removed 4 bases from V and 1 base from J, with 13 bases in between. The CDR3 is made up of 15 amino acids. Written as DNA, the CDR3 is TGTGCCAGCAGTTGGATCCTTTGGGGGAACACTGAAGCTTTCTTT. It translates to CASSWILWGNTEAFF.

The gene calls are TRBV27 and TRBJ1-1, with D perhaps TRBD1 (6 bases). CDR1 and CDR2 (germline): MNHEY, SMNVEV (reference sequence). The CDR3 length is 15 residues. Trimming took 7 bases from V and 6 from J, leaving 21 bases between them. The CDR3 DNA is TGTGCCAGCACCGAACCTCCCCTCAGGGGTTCTGAAGCTTTCTTT. This codes for CASTEPPLRGSEAFF.

V gene TRBV3-1 (or the pseudogene TRBV3-2) combines with J gene TRBJ1-2; no definite D call. Looked up from germline, CDR1 is LGHDT and CDR2 is YNNKEL (reference sequence). Trimming took off 4 bases at V and 5 bases at J, with 11 bases between the two ends. This CDR3 is 13 amino acids long. The CDR3 sequence is CASSLAGGYGYTF. CDR3 nucleotide sequence: TGTGCCAGCAGCCTCGCCGGTGGGTATGGCTACACCTTC.

This chain links TRBV5-1 with TRBJ1-6; D call uncertain. The CDR3 length is 14 residues. From germline, CDR1 is SGHRS and CDR2 YFSETQ. V was trimmed by 9 bases and J by 0 bases, leaving 10 bases between them. The CDR3 DNA reads as TGCGCCACATCATTGGGCTCCTATAATTCACCCCTCCACTTT. The encoded protein is CATSLGSYNSPLHF.

The chain employs TRBV28 and TRBJ1-4, with 7 bases that match TRBD1. J gave up 5 bases and V 2 bases, and 5 bases lay outside the gene matches. The CDR3 is made up of 15 amino acids. Per germline, CDR1 MDHEN and CDR2 SYDVKM. CDR3 DNA sequence: TGTGCCAGCAGTTTACCCGGGACAGCGAATGAAAAACTGTTTTTT. Amino acids: CASSLPGTANEKLFF. Together with reference TRBV28 and TRBJ1-4, the CDR3 gives the full variable domain: DVKVTQSSRYLVKRTGEKVFLECVQDMDHENMFWYRQDPGLGLRLIYFSYDVKMKEKGDIPEGYSVSREKKERFSLILESASTNQTSMYLCASSLPGTANEKLFFGSGTQLSVL.

This clone came up once. This chain uses TRBV3-1 (or the pseudogene TRBV3-2) with TRBJ1-2, with TRBD1 matching over 8 bases. CDR3 size: 14 residues. The junction had 8 bases not matched to a gene; V was cut back by 6 bases and J by 5 bases. Germline V gene data show CDR1 as LGHDT and CDR2 as YNNKEL (reference sequence). The CDR3 sequence is CASRRQGIGYGYTF. The CDR3 bases are TGTGCCAGCAGACGACAGGGGATAGGGTATGGCTACACCTTC.

The V gene is TRBV4-1, the J gene TRBJ1-5; D unclear. Looked up from germline, CDR1 is MGHRA and CDR2 is YSYEKL. This CDR3 region has 15 residues. Between the trimmed V and J ends, which lost 5 bases and 9 bases, there was a span of 20 bases. CDR3 sequence reads: CASSFQWRGIRPQHF. DNA for the CDR3: TGCGCCAGCAGCTTCCAGTGGCGGGGTATACGGCCCCAGCATTTT.

The CDR3 loop reads CASSTRGNFLHTEAFF. CDR3 bases: TGTGCCAGCTCAACCAGGGGGAATTTTCTACACACTGAAGCTTTCTTT. V gene TRBV18 combines with J gene TRBJ1-1; 7 bases match TRBD1. CDR3 length: 16 residues. Germline V gene sequence: CDR1 KGHSH, CDR2 LQKENI. V shed 5 bases, J shed 3 bases, and the junction held 12 bases outside the gene matches.

The chain uses TRBV4-1 and TRBJ2-3; TRBD2 agrees at 7 bases. CDR3 length: 15 amino acids. Germline V gene sequence: CDR1 MGHRA, CDR2 YSYEKL. V lost 6 bases and J lost 2; bases outside the gene matches: 8. The DNA of the CDR3 is TGCGCCAGCAGTAAGAGGGAGGGCCCCACAGATACGCAGTATTTT. It translates to CASSKREGPTDTQYF.

The chain carries TRBV4-2 and TRBJ1-5, with 11 bases identical to TRBD1. The CDR3 contains 16 residues. Germline CDR1 reads LGHNA; CDR2 reads YNFKEQ. The junction had 3 bases not matched to a gene; V was cut back by 1 base and J by 4 bases. CDR3 protein: CASSQVGTGGNQPQHF. CDR3 in DNA: TGTGCCAGCAGCCAAGTGGGGACAGGGGGGAATCAGCCCCAGCATTTT.

This clone has a single count. DNA of the CDR3: TGTGCCAGCAGCTTATCAGGGGTCAGTGGCTACACCTTC. This encodes CASSLSGVSGYTF. The V gene is TRBV7-3, the J gene TRBJ1-2, with D possibly matching TRBD1 (6 bases). Trimming took 2 bases from V and 7 from J, leaving 11 bases between them. The germline CDR1 and CDR2 sequences are SGHTA and FQGTGA. The CDR3 runs 13 residues.

The rearrangement links TRBV29-1 to TRBJ2-7; TRBD1 matches 7 bases. Germline CDR1 SQVTM, CDR2 ANQGSEA. V gave up 3 bases and J gave up 5 bases; unmatched junction bases: 7. The CDR3 has 13 amino acids. The CDR3 is CSVDVTGADEQYF. The CDR3, as DNA: TGCAGCGTTGATGTCACAGGGGCCGACGAGCAGTACTTC.

The chain joins TRBV2 to TRBJ1-2, with 7 bases matching TRBD1. V gave up 5 bases and J gave up 4 bases; unmatched junction bases: 4. CDR3 size: 13 residues. Looked up from germline, CDR1 is SNHLY and CDR2 is FYNNEI. This chain's CDR3 is CASSSRDSYGYTF. CDR3 DNA sequence: TGTGCCAGCAGTTCACGGGACAGCTATGGCTACACCTTC.

The chain joins TRBV7-9 to TRBJ1-1; no clear D gene. The CDR3 totals 14 residues. V shed 2 bases and J shed 1 base, with 8 bases lying between them. The germline V gene has CDR1 SEHNR and CDR2 FQNEAQ (reference sequence). The CDR3 coding sequence is TGTGCCAGCAGCTTATCGAGGAAGAACACTGAAGCTTTCTTT. Residues: CASSLSRKNTEAFF.

This clone was seen a few times. This chain uses TRBV5-4 with TRBJ2-2; 10 nucleotides match TRBD1. Trimming took 3 bases from V and 5 from J; bases not matched to a gene: 10. The CDR3 totals 17 residues. Germline V gene data show CDR1 as SGHNT and CDR2 as YYREEE (reference sequence). Here the CDR3 DNA reads TGTGCCAGCAGCTCCCGCCTCCGGACAGGGGGGACCGGGGAGCTGTTTTTT. Translation gives CASSSRLRTGGTGELFF.

The chain employs TRBV5-1 and TRBJ2-7, with TRBD1 as a possible D gene (5 bases). This CDR3 spans 14 amino acids. The V gene's germline CDR1 is SGHRS and CDR2 YFSETQ. The V gene lost 2 bases and the J gene lost 5 bases, with 14 bases spanning the gap. The CDR3 DNA sequence: TGCGCCAGCAGCTTCGACCCAAGACAGAACGAGCAGTACTTC. The encoded protein is CASSFDPRQNEQYF.

V and J are TRBV5-1 and TRBJ2-1; the match to TRBD2 covers 9 bases. With V trimmed by 1 base and J by 8 bases, 10 bases remained unmatched. Germline V gene sequence: CDR1 SGHRS, CDR2 YFSETQ. The CDR3 is 16 residues long. CDR3 residues: CASSLIAGGRSHEQFF. CDR3 nucleotides: TGCGCCAGCAGCTTGATTGCGGGGGGGCGTAGCCATGAGCAGTTCTTC.

The chain employs TRBV13 and TRBJ2-1; maybe TRBD2 (6 bases). The CDR3 is made up of 14 amino acids. Germline CDR1 PRHDT, CDR2 FYEKMQ (reference sequence). Trimming stripped 4 bases from V and 5 bases from J, with 12 bases between. Here the CDR3 reads CASSYRDLDNEQFF. In nucleotides, the CDR3 is TGTGCCAGCAGCTACCGGGACTTAGACAATGAGCAGTTCTTC.

J is TRBJ1-4 and V is TRBV6-1, with TRBD1 matching 9 bases. This CDR3 comprises 16 residues. Unmatched junction bases numbered 8, after V lost 2 bases and J lost 7 bases. Germline lookup yields CDR1 MNHNS and CDR2 SASEGT. The CDR3 loop reads CASSELTGGVGEKLFF. CDR3 coding DNA: TGTGCCAGCAGTGAACTCACAGGGGGCGTCGGTGAAAAACTGTTTTTT.

V gene TRBV5-8 combines with J gene TRBJ1-6; unclear D gene. The V end lost 1 base, the J end lost 0 bases, and 8 bases lay between the germline ends. CDR3 size: 16 residues. CDR1 is SGHTS, CDR2 YDEGEE, per germline. The CDR3 here is CASSLMESSYNSPLHF. CDR3 DNA: TGTGCCAGCAGCTTGATGGAAAGCTCCTATAATTCACCCCTCCACTTT.

The chain uses TRBV7-6 and TRBJ2-1; D gene uncertain. This CDR3 comprises 16 residues. Deletions cut 0 bases from V and 5 bases from J, with 14 bases between. Germline CDR1 is SGHVS and CDR2 is FNYEAQ. CDR3 nucleotides: TGTGCCAGCAGCTTAGCCTCGGGCCCCCCCCACAATGAGCAGTTCTTC. Protein sequence: CASSLASGPPHNEQFF. The full variable domain, rest sourced from reference TRBV7-6 and TRBJ2-1, is GAGVSQSPRYKVTKRGQDVALRCDPISGHVSLYWYRQALGQGPEFLTYFNYEAQQDKSGLPNDRFSAERPEGSISTLTIQRTEQRDSAMYRCASSLASGPPHNEQFFGPGTRLTVL.

This clone has just a few counts. The chain couples TRBV7-3 to TRBJ1-3; D is undetermined. Per germline, CDR1 SGHTA and CDR2 FQGTGA. This CDR3 is 15 amino acids long. The V gene lost 1 base and the J gene lost 4 bases, with 11 bases spanning the gap. Written as DNA, the CDR3 is TGTGCCAGCAGCTTAATTGCGGGGAACGGAAACACCATATATTTT. Protein sequence: CASSLIAGNGNTIYF.

The chain links TRBV6-5 to TRBJ2-7; D possibly corresponds to TRBD2 (6 bases). The CDR3 is made up of 14 amino acids. Trimming cost V 2 bases and J 2 bases, with 10 bases left between them. The germline CDR1 and CDR2 sequences are MNHEY and SVGAGI. In DNA form, the CDR3 reads TGTGCCAGCAGTTACGGGCGCGGGGCCTACGAGCAGTACTTC. It codes for CASSYGRGAYEQYF.